What follows describes a single T cell receptor beta chain. As yet, its antigen is unknown. The authors sorted CD4+ naive, central memory, regulatory and stem cell-like memory cells via CD45RO/CCR7/CD25/CD127/CD95/CD27. The data originate from a study of beta chain features in type 1 diabetes. Study-wide results and limits: Among all four CD4+ subsets, Type 1 diabetes patients had TCRB CDR3s that were moderately but significantly shorter.

Sequencing targeted expressed TCRB transcripts, as all isolated RNA had been reverse transcribed. Regulatory, naive and central memory T cell samples averaged approximately 3.4 million reads. Profiling relied on immunoSEQ multiplex PCR, and the TCRdb table lists in-frame clones only, not all of them. The sample shows about half a million clones, over 25% of them seen only once. The specimen was naive CD4+ T cells from blood. This receptor was obtained from a man between 18 and 29 years old in good health.

CDR3 nucleotides: TGCGCCAGCAGCCCTCGGGCTAGCGGGAGAAGCACAGATACGCAGTATTTT. Its protein product is CASSPRASGRSTDTQYF. The chain joins TRBV5-1 to TRBJ2-3, with 10 bases aligning to TRBD2. V shed 4 bases and J 0 bases; nucleotides not matched to a gene: 8. The CDR3 extends over 17 amino acids. The V gene's germline CDR1 is SGHRS and CDR2 YFSETQ.